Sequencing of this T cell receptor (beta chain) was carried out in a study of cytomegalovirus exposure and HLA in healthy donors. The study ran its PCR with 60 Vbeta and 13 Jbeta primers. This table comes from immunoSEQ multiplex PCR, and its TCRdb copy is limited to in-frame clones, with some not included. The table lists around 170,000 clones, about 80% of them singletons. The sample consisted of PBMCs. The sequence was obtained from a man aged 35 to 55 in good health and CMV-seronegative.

CDR3 amino acids: CSASTRAEQYF. CDR3 bases: TGCAGTGCTAGTACTAGGGCAGAGCAGTACTTC. The V call is TRBV20-1, the J call TRBJ2-7; tentatively, D is TRBD2 (5 bases). Looked up from germline, CDR1 is DFQATT and CDR2 is SNEGSKA (reference sequence). The CDR3 has 11 amino acids. V was shortened by 3 bases and J by 7 bases, with 10 bases between the two germline ends.